This TCR beta chain was retrieved from a study of T cell changes during pregnancy in multiple sclerosis. The count of this clone is one. Assay: immunoSEQ multiplex PCR; the TCRdb copy retains only in-frame clones and omits some. The sample has about 40,000 clones, 91% seen once. This TCR derives from a female donor with multiple sclerosis, enrolled in a pregnancy study. The source was CD4+ T cells from peripheral blood mononuclear cells, collected before pregnancy.

CDR3 residues: CASSQGGSGVNYGYTF. Here the CDR3 DNA reads TGTGCCAGCAGCCAAGGTGGATCGGGGGTTAACTATGGCTACACCTTC. The chain links TRBV14 to TRBJ1-2, with D perhaps TRBD1 (5 bases). Germline values: CDR1 SGHDN, CDR2 FVKESK. V lost 1 base, J lost 1 base, and 13 bases lay in between. There are 16 residues in the CDR3.